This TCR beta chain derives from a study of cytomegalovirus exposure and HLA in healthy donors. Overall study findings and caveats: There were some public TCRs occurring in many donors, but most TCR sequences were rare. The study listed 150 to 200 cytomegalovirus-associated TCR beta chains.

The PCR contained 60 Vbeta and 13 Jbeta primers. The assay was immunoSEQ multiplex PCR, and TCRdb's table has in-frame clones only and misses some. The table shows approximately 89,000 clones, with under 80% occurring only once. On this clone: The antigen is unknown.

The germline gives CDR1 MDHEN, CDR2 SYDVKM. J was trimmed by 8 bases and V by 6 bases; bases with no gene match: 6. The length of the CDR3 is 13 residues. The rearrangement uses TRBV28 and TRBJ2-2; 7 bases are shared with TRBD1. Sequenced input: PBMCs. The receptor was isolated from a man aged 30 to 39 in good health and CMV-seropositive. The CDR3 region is CASRRTGVGELFF. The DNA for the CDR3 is TGTGCCAGCAGGCGAACAGGGGTTGGGGAGCTGTTTTTT.